These 21 T cell receptor beta chains were sequenced from one sample in a study of blood T cell repertoires in COVID-19. Sequencing was performed with immunoSEQ multiplex PCR; in TCRdb, only in-frame clones are kept and a portion is missing. The sample holds under 200,000 clones, approximately 85% seen once. Specimen: peripheral blood. The origin of the receptors is a man between 40 and 49 years old with acute or convalescent COVID-19.

This clone has just a few counts. The chain carries TRBV6-5 and TRBJ1-2, with 7 bases that match TRBD1. From germline, CDR1 is MNHEY and CDR2 SVGAGI. With V trimmed by 6 bases and J by 3 bases, 7 bases remained unmatched. The CDR3 sequence is 14 residues long. Written as DNA, the CDR3 is TGTGCCAGCAGCCGGGTCGGGACAGACTATGGCTACACCTTC. This sequence encodes CASSRVGTDYGYTF.

This chain connects TRBV5-8 to TRBJ2-5; 7 bases agree with TRBD1. The CDR3 has 14 amino acids. In germline, CDR1 is SGHTS, CDR2 YDEGEE. Trimming at V came to 4 bases and at J to 1 base, leaving 4 bases not matched to a gene. CDR3 amino acids: CASSRSGGQETQYF. CDR3 nucleotides: TGTGCCAGCAGCCGTTCAGGGGGCCAAGAGACCCAGTACTTC.

The rearrangement uses TRBV5-1 and TRBJ2-3; the D is unclear. In germline, CDR1 is SGHRS, CDR2 YFSETQ. Trimming left V 0 bases short and J 6 bases short, with 14 bases between. This CDR3 is 15 amino acids long. In DNA, the CDR3 is TGCGCCAGCAGCTTGGTACCGGAGATGAGGGATACGCAGTATTTT. The encoded protein is CASSLVPEMRDTQYF.

This CDR3 is CASSFSSGNPGQPQHF. The CDR3 nucleotides read TGTGCCAGCAGTTTCTCTTCCGGCAATCCAGGTCAGCCCCAGCATTTT. This chain connects TRBV7-2 to TRBJ1-5; D gene unclear. The CDR3 contains 16 residues. V was trimmed by 6 bases and J by 6 bases, leaving 21 bases between them. The germline V gene encodes CDR1 SGHTA and CDR2 FQGNSA.

This clone was observed a few times. CDR3 sequence reads: CASSGQGAYGYTF. The CDR3 coding sequence is TGTGCCAGCAGCGGACAGGGGGCATATGGCTACACCTTC. The chain joins TRBV9 to TRBJ1-2, with TRBD1 identical over 10 bases. The CDR3 is made up of 13 amino acids. CDR1 and CDR2 (germline): SGDLS, YYNGEE. Trimming took 3 bases from V and 5 from J; bases not matched to a gene: 1.

The rearrangement joins TRBV6-4 to TRBJ2-2; the D is unclear. V lost 8 bases to trimming and J lost 7 bases, with 20 bases between them. In germline, CDR1 is MRHNA, CDR2 SNTAGT. The CDR3 is 15 amino acids. Written as DNA, the CDR3 is TGTGCCAGCCGTCAGATAGCCCATGGGTACGGGGAGCTGTTTTTT. Translation gives CASRQIAHGYGELFF.

This chain connects TRBV6-5 to TRBJ1-5; D is perhaps TRBD1 (5 bases). V was shortened by 2 bases and J by 6 bases, with 8 bases between the two germline ends. Germline-derived CDR1 and CDR2 are MNHEY and SVGAGI. The CDR3 totals 13 residues. The CDR3 region is CASSYRGGQPQHF. The CDR3 DNA follows: TGTGCCAGCAGTTACCGGGGGGGTCAGCCCCAGCATTTT.

J is TRBJ2-2 and V is TRBV6-2 or TRBV6-3, with unresolved D. The ends were cut back, 3 bases at V and 2 bases at J, with 10 bases in the middle. The germline CDR1 and CDR2 sequences are MNHEY and SVGEGT. There are 15 residues in the CDR3. In DNA, the CDR3 is TGTGCCAGCAGTTATGCGTCATTAAACACCGGGGAGCTGTTTTTT. Translation gives CASSYASLNTGELFF.

This chain uses TRBV25-1 with TRBJ1-1, with 7 bases lining up with TRBD1. CDR1 and CDR2 (germline): MGHDK, SYGVNS. V trimming: 4 bases; J trimming: 1 base; junction bases outside the gene matches: 6. CDR3 length: 15 amino acids. CDR3 sequence (DNA): TGTGCCAGCAGTGCGCGGGACAGAAAGAACACTGAAGCTTTCTTT. Encoded protein: CASSARDRKNTEAFF.

The chain employs TRBV5-6 and TRBJ2-7; D not certain. CDR1 SGHDT and CDR2 YYEEEE come from the germline V gene. The CDR3 length is 11 residues. V lost 4 bases, J lost 7 bases, and 9 bases lay in between. CDR3 sequence: CASSDRWEQYF. DNA for the CDR3: TGTGCCAGCAGCGATCGGTGGGAGCAGTACTTC.

The chain links TRBV3-1 (or the pseudogene TRBV3-2) to TRBJ1-6; 7 nucleotides agree with TRBD1. With 4 bases clipped from V and 6 bases from J, the junction kept 9 bases outside the gene matches. Germline CDR1 and CDR2: LGHDT and YNNKEL (reference sequence). The CDR3 sequence is 16 residues long. The DNA for the CDR3 is TGTGCCAGCAGCCTAATTGGACAGGCCCCTAATTCACCCCTCCACTTT. It encodes CASSLIGQAPNSPLHF.

The V and J genes are TRBV7-2 and TRBJ1-2; D is ambiguous. The V end lost 2 bases, the J end lost 6 bases, and 13 bases lay between the germline ends. This CDR3 is built from 14 residues. CDR1 and CDR2 (germline): SGHTA, FQGNSA. The chain's CDR3 is CASSLLRSVHGYTF. In DNA, the CDR3 is TGTGCCAGCAGCTTATTGCGGTCAGTTCATGGCTACACCTTC.

The rearrangement joins TRBV15 to TRBJ2-4; 7 nucleotides align to TRBD1. The V and J ends lost 1 base and 1 base, in that order; junction bases with no gene match: 7. This CDR3 spans 17 amino acids. CDR1 and CDR2 (germline): LNHNV, YYDKDF (reference sequence). The CDR3 bases are TGTGCCACCAGCAGAGGGGAACAGGGGATGGCCAAAAACATTCAGTACTTC. Residues: CATSRGEQGMAKNIQYF.

The J gene is TRBJ2-1, the V gene TRBV6-2 or TRBV6-3, with D possibly being TRBD1 (5 bases). The CDR3 sequence is 15 residues long. V was cut by 0 bases and J by 3 bases, with 9 bases left in between. The germline V gene encodes CDR1 MNHEY and CDR2 SVGEGT. The DNA of the CDR3 is TGTGCCAGCAGTTACTCGAAGACAGACTACAATGAGCAGTTCTTC. It is translated as CASSYSKTDYNEQFF.

This clone was seen only once. The V gene is TRBV27, the J gene TRBJ2-2, with D possibly TRBD2 on 6 matching bases. CDR1 is MNHEY, CDR2 SMNVEV, per germline (reference sequence). The CDR3 sequence is 13 residues long. The germline V and J ends were trimmed by 2 bases and 6 bases, with 7 bases remaining between them. The DNA for the CDR3 is TGTGCCAGCAGTTTAGGAGGGGCCGGGGAGCTGTTTTTT. Its protein is CASSLGGAGELFF.

This clone showed up just a few times. The chain is built from TRBV7-3 and TRBJ1-6, with D perhaps matching TRBD1 (6 bases). The CDR3 runs to 13 residues. CDR1 is SGHTA, CDR2 FQGTGA, per germline. V gave up 4 bases and J gave up 7 bases, with 8 bases separating them. CDR3 sequence (DNA): TGTGCCAGCAGCTATACAGGGAATTCACCCCTCCACTTT. As protein: CASSYTGNSPLHF.

The genes are TRBV12-3 or TRBV12-4 and TRBJ1-1; a possible D gene is TRBD1 (5 bases). The CDR3 covers 11 residues. V was pared by 3 bases and J by 6 bases, with 5 bases between. CDR3 sequence reads: CASSFRAEAFF. CDR3 in DNA: TGTGCCAGCAGTTTCAGGGCTGAAGCTTTCTTT.

CDR3 protein: CASSTQGQPQHF. CDR3 coding DNA: TGTGCCAGCAGCACACAGGGGCAGCCCCAGCATTTT. This chain connects TRBV11-2 to TRBJ1-5; 7 bases map to TRBD1. Germline-derived CDR1 and CDR2 are SGHAT and FQNNGV. J was trimmed by 7 bases and V by 5 bases; bases with no gene match: 2. The CDR3 covers 12 residues. The complete variable domain, with remaining parts taken from reference TRBV11-2 and TRBJ1-5, reads EAGVAQSPRYKIIEKRQSVAFWCNPISGHATLYWYQQILGQGPKLLIQFQNNGVVDDSQLPKDRFSAERLKGVDSTLKIQPAKLEDSAVYLCASSTQGQPQHFGDGTRLSIL.

The chain combines TRBV19 with TRBJ1-2, with D maybe TRBD1 (6 bases). The ends were cut back, 5 bases at V and 4 bases at J, with 17 bases in the middle. Germline-derived CDR1 and CDR2 are LNHDA and SQIVND (reference sequence). The CDR3 covers 15 residues. This CDR3 reads CASSQKQGMSYGYTF. The CDR3 DNA reads TGTGCCAGTAGTCAGAAACAGGGTATGAGCTATGGCTACACCTTC.

This clone has just one count. The chain combines TRBV5-1 with TRBJ2-5; 13 bases align to TRBD2. The germline V gene has CDR1 SGHRS and CDR2 YFSETQ. J was trimmed by 4 bases and V by 4 bases; bases with no gene match: 4. The CDR3 has 15 residues. DNA for the CDR3: TGCGCCAGCAGCCCGAGGACTAGCGGGGGAGAGACCCAGTACTTC. It encodes CASSPRTSGGETQYF. The full variable domain, completed using reference TRBV5-1 and TRBJ2-5, is KAGVTQTPRYLIKTRGQQVTLSCSPISGHRSVSWYQQTPGQGLQFLFEYFSETQRNKGNFPGRFSGRQFSNSRSEMNVSTLELGDSALYLCASSPRTSGGETQYFGPGTRLLVL.

CDR3 DNA sequence: TGTGCCAGCAGCCACGATACAGGGGGAATCTCCTACGAGCAGTACTTC. Translating it yields CASSHDTGGISYEQYF. The chain employs TRBV5-5 and TRBJ2-7, with 8 bases fitting TRBD1. Germline CDR1 and CDR2: SGHKS and YYEKEE (reference sequence). V lost 4 bases to trimming and J lost 0 bases; unmatched junction nucleotides: 9. The CDR3 sequence is 16 residues long.